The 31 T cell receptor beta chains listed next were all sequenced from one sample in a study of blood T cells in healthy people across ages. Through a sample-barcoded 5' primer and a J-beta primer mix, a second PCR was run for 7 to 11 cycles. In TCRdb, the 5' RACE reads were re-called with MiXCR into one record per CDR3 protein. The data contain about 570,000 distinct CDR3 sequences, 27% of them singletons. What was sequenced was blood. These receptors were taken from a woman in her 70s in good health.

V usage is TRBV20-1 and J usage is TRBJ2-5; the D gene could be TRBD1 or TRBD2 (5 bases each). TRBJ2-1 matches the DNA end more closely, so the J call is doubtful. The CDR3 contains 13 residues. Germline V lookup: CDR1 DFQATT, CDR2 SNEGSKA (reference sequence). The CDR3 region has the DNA TGCAGTGCTAGTGCCGGGGCCGGCAATGAGCAGTTCTTC. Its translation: CSASAGAGNEQFF.

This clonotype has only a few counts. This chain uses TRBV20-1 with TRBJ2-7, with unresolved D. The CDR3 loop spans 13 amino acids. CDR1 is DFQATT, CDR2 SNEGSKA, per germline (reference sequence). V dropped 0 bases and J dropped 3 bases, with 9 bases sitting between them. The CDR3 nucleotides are TGCAGTGCTAGAGACAACAGAGTCTACGAGCAGTACTTC. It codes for CSARDNRVYEQYF.

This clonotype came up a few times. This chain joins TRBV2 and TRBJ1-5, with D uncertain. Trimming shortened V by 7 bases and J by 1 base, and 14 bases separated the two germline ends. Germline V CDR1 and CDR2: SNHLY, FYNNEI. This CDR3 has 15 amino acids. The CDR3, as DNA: TGTGCCAGCAACCAGCAACCTCAGAGCAATCAGCCCCAGCATTTT. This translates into CASNQQPQSNQPQHF.

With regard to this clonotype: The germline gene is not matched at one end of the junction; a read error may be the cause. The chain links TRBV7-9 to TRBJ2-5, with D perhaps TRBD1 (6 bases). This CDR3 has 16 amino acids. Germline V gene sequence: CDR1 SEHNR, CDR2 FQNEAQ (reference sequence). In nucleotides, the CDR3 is TGTGCCAGCAGCCTAGCCGGGACAAGAATCCAAGAGACCCAGTACTTC. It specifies CASSLAGTRIQETQYF. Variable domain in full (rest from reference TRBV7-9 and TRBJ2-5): DTGVSQNPRHKITKRGQNVTFRCDPISEHNRLYWYRQTLGQGPEFLTYFQNEAQLEKSRLLSDRFSAERPKGSFSTLEIQRTEQGDSAMYLCASSLAGTRIQETQYFGPGTRLLVL.

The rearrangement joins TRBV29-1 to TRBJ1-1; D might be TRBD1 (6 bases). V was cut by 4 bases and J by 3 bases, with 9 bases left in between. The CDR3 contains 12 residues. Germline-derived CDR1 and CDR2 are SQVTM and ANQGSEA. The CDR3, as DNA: TGCAGCGTTGGGAGGGGGGACACTGAAGCTTTCTTT. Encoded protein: CSVGRGDTEAFF.

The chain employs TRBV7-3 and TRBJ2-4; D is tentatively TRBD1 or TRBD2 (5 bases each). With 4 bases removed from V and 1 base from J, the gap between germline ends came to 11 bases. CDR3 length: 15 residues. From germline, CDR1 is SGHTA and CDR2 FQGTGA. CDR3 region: CASSSPGDAKNIQYF. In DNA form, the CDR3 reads TGTGCCAGCAGCTCCCCCGGGGACGCCAAAAACATTCAGTACTTC.

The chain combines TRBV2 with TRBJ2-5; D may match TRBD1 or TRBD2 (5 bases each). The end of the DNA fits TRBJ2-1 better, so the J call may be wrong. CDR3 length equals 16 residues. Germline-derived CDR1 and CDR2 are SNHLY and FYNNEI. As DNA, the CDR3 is TGTGCCAGCAGCCTGCCCCCGGGACGGCTGGATGGTGAGCAGTTCTTC. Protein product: CASSLPPGRLDGEQFF.

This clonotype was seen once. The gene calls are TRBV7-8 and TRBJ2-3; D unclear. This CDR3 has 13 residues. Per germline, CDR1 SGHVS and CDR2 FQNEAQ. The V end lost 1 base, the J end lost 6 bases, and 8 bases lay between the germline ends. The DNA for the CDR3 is TGTGCCAGCAGCTTAGGAAGCAGGGATACGCAGTATTTT. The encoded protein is CASSLGSRDTQYF.

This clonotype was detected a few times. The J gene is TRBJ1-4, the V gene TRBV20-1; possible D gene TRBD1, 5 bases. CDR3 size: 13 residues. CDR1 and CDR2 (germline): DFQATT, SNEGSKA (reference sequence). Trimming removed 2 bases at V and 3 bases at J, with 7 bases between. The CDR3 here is CSARKQANEKLFF. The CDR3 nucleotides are TGCAGTGCTAGAAAACAGGCTAATGAAAAACTGTTTTTT.

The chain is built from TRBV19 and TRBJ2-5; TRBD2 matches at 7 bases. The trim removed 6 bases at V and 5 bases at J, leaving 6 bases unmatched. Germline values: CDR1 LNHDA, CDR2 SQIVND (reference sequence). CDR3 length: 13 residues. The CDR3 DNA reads TGTGCCAGTAGCGGGGGGACTTCGGAGACCCAGTACTTC. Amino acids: CASSGGTSETQYF. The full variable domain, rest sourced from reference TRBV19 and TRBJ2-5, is DGGITQSPKYLFRKEGQNVTLSCEQNLNHDAMYWYRQDPGQGLRLIYYSQIVNDFQKGDIAEGYSVSREKKESFPLTVTSAQKNPTAFYLCASSGGTSETQYFGPGTRLLVL.

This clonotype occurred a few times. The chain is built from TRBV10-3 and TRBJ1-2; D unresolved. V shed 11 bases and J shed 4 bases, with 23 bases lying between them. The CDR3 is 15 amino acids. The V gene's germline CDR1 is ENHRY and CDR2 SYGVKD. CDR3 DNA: TGTGCCTCAACGAAGATGGACGGGCCGAGCTATGGCTACACCTTC. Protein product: CASTKMDGPSYGYTF.

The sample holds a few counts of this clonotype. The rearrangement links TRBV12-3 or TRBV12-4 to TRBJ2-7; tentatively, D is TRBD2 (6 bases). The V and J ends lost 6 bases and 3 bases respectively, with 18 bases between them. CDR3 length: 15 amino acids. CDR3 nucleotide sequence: TGTGCCAGCAGCCTCCGGGACTCATCCTTCTACGAGCAGTACTTC. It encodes CASSLRDSSFYEQYF.

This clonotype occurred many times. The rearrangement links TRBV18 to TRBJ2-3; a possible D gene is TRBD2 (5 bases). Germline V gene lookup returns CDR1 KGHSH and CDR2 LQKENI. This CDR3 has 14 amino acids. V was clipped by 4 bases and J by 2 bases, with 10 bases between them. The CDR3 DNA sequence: TGTGCCAGCTCACGGGGAGAGACCACAGATACGCAGTATTTT. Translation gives CASSRGETTDTQYF.

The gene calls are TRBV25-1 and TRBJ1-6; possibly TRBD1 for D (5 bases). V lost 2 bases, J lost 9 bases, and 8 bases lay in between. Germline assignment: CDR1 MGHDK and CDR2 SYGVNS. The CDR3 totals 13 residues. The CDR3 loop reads CASSEQRGSPLHF. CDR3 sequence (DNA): TGTGCCAGCAGTGAACAAAGGGGTTCACCCCTCCACTTT.

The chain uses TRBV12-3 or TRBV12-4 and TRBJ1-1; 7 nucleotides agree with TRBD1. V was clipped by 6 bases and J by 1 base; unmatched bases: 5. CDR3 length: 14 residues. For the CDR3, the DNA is TGTGCCAGCAGGTCCGGGACAGAGAACACTGAAGCTTTCTTT. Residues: CASRSGTENTEAFF.

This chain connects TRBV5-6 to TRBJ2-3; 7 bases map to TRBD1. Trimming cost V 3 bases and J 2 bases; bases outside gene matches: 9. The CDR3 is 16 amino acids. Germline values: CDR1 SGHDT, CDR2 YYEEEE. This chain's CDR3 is CASSSNGGQYTDTQYF. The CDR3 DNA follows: TGTGCCAGCAGCTCGAATGGGGGACAGTACACAGATACGCAGTATTTT. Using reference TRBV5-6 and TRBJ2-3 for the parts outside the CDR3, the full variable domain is DAGVTQSPTHLIKTRGQQVTLRCSPKSGHDTVSWYQQALGQGPQFIFQYYEEEERQRGNFPDRFSGHQFPNYSSELNVNALLLGDSALYLCASSSNGGQYTDTQYFGPGTRLTVL.

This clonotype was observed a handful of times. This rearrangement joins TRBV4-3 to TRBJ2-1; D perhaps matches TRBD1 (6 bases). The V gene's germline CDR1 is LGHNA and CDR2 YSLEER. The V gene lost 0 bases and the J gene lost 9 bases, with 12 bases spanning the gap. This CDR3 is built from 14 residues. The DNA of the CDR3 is TGCGCCAGCAGCCAAGATTTCAGGGGCCCTGAGCAGTTCTTC. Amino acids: CASSQDFRGPEQFF.

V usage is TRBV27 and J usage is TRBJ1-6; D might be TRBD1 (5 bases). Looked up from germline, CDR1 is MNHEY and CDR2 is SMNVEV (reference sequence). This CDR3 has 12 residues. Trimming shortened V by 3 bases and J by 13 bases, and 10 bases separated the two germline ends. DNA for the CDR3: TGTGCCAGCAGTTTGAGGGGCGGCCCCCTCCACTTT. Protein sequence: CASSLRGGPLHF.

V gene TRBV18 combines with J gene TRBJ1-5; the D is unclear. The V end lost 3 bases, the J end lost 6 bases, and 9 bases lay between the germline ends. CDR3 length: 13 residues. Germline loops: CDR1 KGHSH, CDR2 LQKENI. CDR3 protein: CASSPKWGQPQHF. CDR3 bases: TGTGCCAGCTCACCGAAGTGGGGTCAGCCCCAGCATTTT.

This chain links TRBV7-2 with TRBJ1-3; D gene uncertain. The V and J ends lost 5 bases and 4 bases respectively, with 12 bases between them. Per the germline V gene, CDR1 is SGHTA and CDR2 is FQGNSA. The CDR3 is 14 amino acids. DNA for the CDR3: TGTGCCAGCAGCCGACTCACATCGGGAAACACCATATATTTT. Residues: CASSRLTSGNTIYF.

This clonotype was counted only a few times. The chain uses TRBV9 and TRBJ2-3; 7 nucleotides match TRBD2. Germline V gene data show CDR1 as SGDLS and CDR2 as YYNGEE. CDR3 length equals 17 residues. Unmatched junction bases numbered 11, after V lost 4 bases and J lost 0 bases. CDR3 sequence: CASSPSGGVWSTDTQYF. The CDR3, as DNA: TGTGCCAGCAGCCCGAGTGGGGGGGTTTGGAGCACAGATACGCAGTATTTT.

The CDR3 loop reads CSARGKVDQPQHF. CDR3 nucleotides: TGCAGTGCTAGAGGAAAGGTGGATCAGCCCCAGCATTTT. The chain employs TRBV20-1 and TRBJ1-5, with unresolved D. This CDR3 is built from 13 residues. With 1 base removed from V and 5 bases from J, the gap between germline ends came to 9 bases. CDR1 DFQATT and CDR2 SNEGSKA come from the germline V gene (reference sequence).

The CDR3 DNA sequence: TGTGCCACCAGCAGAGATTTCGGGCTAGCGGGGGGCGAGCAGTACTTC. This translates into CATSRDFGLAGGEQYF. The rearrangement joins TRBV15 to TRBJ2-7; 11 bases are a match to TRBD2. The germline CDR1 and CDR2 sequences are LNHNV and YYDKDF (reference sequence). The J segment lost 6 bases and the V segment lost 0 bases, leaving 7 bases of the junction unmatched. There are 16 residues in the CDR3.

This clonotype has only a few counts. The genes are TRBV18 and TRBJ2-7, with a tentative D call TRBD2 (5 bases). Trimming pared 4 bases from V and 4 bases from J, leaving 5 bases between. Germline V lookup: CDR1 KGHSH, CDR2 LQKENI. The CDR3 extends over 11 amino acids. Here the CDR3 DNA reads TGTGCCAGCTCACGGGAGTACGAGCAGTACTTC. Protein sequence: CASSREYEQYF.

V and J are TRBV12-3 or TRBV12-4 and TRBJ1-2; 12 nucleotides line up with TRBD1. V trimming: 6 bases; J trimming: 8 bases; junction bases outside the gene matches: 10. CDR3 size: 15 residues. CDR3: CASSPLGTGGAGYTF. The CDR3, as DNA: TGTGCCAGCAGCCCACTTGGGACAGGGGGCGCGGGCTACACCTTC.

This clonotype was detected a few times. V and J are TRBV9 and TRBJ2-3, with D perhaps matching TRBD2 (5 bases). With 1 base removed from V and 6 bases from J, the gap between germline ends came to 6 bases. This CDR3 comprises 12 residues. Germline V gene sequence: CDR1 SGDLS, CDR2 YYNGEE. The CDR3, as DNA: TGTGCCAGCAGCGTAACGGGGGATACGCAGTATTTT. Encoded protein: CASSVTGDTQYF.

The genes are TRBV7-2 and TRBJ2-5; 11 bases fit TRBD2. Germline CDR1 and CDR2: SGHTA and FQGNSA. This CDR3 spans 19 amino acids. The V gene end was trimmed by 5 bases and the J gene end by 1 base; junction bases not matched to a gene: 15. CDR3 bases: TGTGCCAGCAGCGTGACAGGGGCCGGGACTAGCGGAACCCAAGAGACCCAGTACTTC. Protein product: CASSVTGAGTSGTQETQYF.

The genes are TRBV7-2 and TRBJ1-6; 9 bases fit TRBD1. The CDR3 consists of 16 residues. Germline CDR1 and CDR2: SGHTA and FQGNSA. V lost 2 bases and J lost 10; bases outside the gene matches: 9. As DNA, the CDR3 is TGTGCCAGCAGCTTATTCCCGACAGGGGGGCGATCACCCCTCCACTTT. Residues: CASSLFPTGGRSPLHF.

CDR3 region: CAGSRLPGTVETQYF. The CDR3 DNA follows: TGCGCCGGTTCCCGGCTGCCCGGGACAGTTGAGACCCAGTACTTC. The genes are TRBV5-1 and TRBJ2-5; TRBD1 aligns across 7 bases. This CDR3 contains 15 residues. The germline V gene has CDR1 SGHRS and CDR2 YFSETQ. V shed 10 bases, J shed 5 bases, and the junction held 17 bases outside the gene matches. The full variable domain, its missing parts supplied by reference TRBV5-1 and TRBJ2-5, is KAGVTQTPRYLIKTRGQQVTLSCSPISGHRSVSWYQQTPGQGLQFLFEYFSETQRNKGNFPGRFSGRQFSNSRSEMNVSTLELGDSALYLCAGSRLPGTVETQYFGPGTRLLVL.

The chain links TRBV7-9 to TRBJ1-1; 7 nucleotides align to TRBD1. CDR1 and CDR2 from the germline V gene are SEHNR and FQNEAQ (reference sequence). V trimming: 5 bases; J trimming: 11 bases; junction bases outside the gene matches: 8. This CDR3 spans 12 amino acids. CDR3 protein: CASSPGGVEAFF. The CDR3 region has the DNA TGTGCCAGCAGCCCAGGGGGGGTAGAGGCTTTCTTT.

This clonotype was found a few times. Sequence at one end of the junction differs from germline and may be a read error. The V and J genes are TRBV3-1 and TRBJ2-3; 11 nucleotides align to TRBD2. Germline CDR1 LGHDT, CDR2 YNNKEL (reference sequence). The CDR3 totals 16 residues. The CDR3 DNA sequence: TGTGCCAGCAACCAATCTGATAGCGGGGGGGTGGATACGCAGTATTTT. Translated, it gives CASNQSDSGGVDTQYF.